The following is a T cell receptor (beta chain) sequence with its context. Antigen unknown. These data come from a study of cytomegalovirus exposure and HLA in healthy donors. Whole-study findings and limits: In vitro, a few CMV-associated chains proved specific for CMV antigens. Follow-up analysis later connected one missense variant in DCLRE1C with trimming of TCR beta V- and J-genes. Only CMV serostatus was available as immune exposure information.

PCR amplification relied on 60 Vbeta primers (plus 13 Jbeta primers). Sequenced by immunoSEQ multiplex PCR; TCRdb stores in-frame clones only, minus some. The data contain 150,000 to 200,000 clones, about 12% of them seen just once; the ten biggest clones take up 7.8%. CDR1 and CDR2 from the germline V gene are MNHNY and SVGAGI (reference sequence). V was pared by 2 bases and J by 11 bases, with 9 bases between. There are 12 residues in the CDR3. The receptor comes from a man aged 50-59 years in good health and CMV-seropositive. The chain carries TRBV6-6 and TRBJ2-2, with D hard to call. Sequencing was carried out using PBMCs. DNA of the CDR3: TGTGCCAGCAGTTACGTAACAGCAGAGCTGTTTTTT. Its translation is CASSYVTAELFF.